A single sample is the source of the 13 T cell receptor beta chains below, sequenced in a study of CD8 T cells in Susac syndrome. Reverse transcription of roughly 0.45 to 1 ug RNA was performed with random hexamers. Via MiXCR, TCRdb re-called the immunoSEQ multiplex PCR reads, giving one row per CDR3 protein. Of more than 55,000 distinct CDR3 sequences in the sample, roughly 95% were seen once. The sequencing sample was made of CD4+ T cells from PBMCs. Receptors were obtained from a human donor with multiple sclerosis.

This rearrangement joins TRBV20-1 to TRBJ1-1; the D gene is possibly TRBD1 (6 bases). The germline V and J ends were trimmed by 5 bases and 4 bases, with 17 bases remaining between them. In germline, CDR1 is DFQATT, CDR2 SNEGSKA (reference sequence). This CDR3 is built from 14 residues. DNA of the CDR3: TGCAGTGCTTCCATCGCAGGGGCGCGCACTGAAGCTTTCTTT. Its translation: CSASIAGARTEAFF.

J is TRBJ1-2 and V is TRBV2; 9 nucleotides match TRBD1. CDR3 size: 13 residues. Germline V gene sequence: CDR1 SNHLY, CDR2 FYNNEI. V shed 3 bases and J 8 bases; nucleotides not matched to a gene: 4. This CDR3 is CASSDGQGRGYTF. DNA of the CDR3: TGTGCCAGCAGTGACGGACAGGGGCGAGGCTACACCTTC.

The CDR3, as DNA: TGTGCCAGCAGACTGACTAGCGGGGGTCCCGGGGAGCTGTTTTTT. Translated: CASRLTSGGPGELFF. This chain uses TRBV6-1 with TRBJ2-2, with 12 bases identical to TRBD2. The V gene's germline CDR1 is MNHNS and CDR2 SASEGT. The V and J ends lost 6 bases and 6 bases, in that order; junction bases with no gene match: 5. The CDR3 sequence is 15 residues long.

This chain uses TRBV7-2 with TRBJ2-2; 12 nucleotides line up with TRBD2. Losses at the gene ends were 5 bases for V and 3 bases for J; bases not matched to a gene: 7. This CDR3 spans 17 amino acids. Germline assignment: CDR1 SGHTA and CDR2 FQGNSA. CDR3 nucleotide sequence: TGTGCCAGCAGCAGGACTAGCGGGGCATGGGACACCGGGGAGCTGTTTTTT. It is translated as CASSRTSGAWDTGELFF.

The chain carries TRBV30 and TRBJ2-7, with TRBD1 identical over 7 bases. Trimming cost V 2 bases and J 7 bases; bases outside gene matches: 5. Germline CDR1 is GTSNPN and CDR2 is SVGIG (reference sequence). The CDR3 covers 12 residues. The CDR3 is CAWSTTGSEQYF. The DNA for the CDR3 is TGTGCCTGGAGTACGACAGGGAGTGAGCAGTACTTC.

This clonotype was recorded once. V and J are TRBV27 and TRBJ1-6; a weak D match, TRBD1 (5 bases). Between the trimmed V and J ends, which lost 5 bases and 10 bases, there was a span of 12 bases. This CDR3 region has 13 residues. Germline CDR1 is MNHEY and CDR2 is SMNVEV (reference sequence). In DNA form, the CDR3 reads TGTGCCAGCAGTCTTTGGACATCCTCACCCCTCCACTTT. This translates into CASSLWTSSPLHF.

The V and J genes are TRBV30 and TRBJ2-5; D is undetermined. Trimming pared 2 bases from V and 5 bases from J, leaving 3 bases between. Looked up from germline, CDR1 is GTSNPN and CDR2 is SVGIG (reference sequence). There are 10 residues in the CDR3. The CDR3 DNA reads TGTGCCTGGAGTAGGGAGACCCAGTACTTC. Translation: CAWSRETQYF.

The chain uses TRBV5-1 and TRBJ1-1; tentatively, D is TRBD1 (6 bases). The CDR3 is made up of 15 amino acids. The V and J ends lost 0 bases and 5 bases respectively, with 14 bases between them. Per germline, CDR1 SGHRS and CDR2 YFSETQ. CDR3 in amino acids: CASSLEGGARTEAFF. CDR3 DNA: TGCGCCAGCAGCTTGGAAGGGGGAGCGCGAACTGAAGCTTTCTTT.

The CDR3 DNA reads as TGCAGCGTGTGGGACAGGGGCTACACCTTC. Protein product: CSVWDRGYTF. This chain connects TRBV29-1 to TRBJ1-2; TRBD1 matches at 8 bases. The CDR3 totals 10 residues. V was clipped by 6 bases and J by 8 bases; unmatched bases: 2. CDR1 SQVTM and CDR2 ANQGSEA come from the germline V gene.

The chain recombines TRBV20-1 with TRBJ2-3, with TRBD2 matching 8 bases. Germline CDR1 reads DFQATT; CDR2 reads SNEGSKA (reference sequence). The CDR3 is 14 amino acids. CDR3 nucleotide sequence: TGCAGGCCCACCTCGGGGGGGAGCACAGATACGCAGTATTTT. Amino acids: CRPTSGGSTDTQYF.

The rearrangement links TRBV6-2 or TRBV6-3 to TRBJ2-7, with D hard to call. The CDR3 consists of 14 residues. Germline CDR1 is MNHEY and CDR2 is SVGEGT. V lost 8 bases to trimming and J lost 0 bases, with 14 bases between them. The CDR3 sequence: CASRTLRGSYEQYF. The DNA of the CDR3 is TGTGCCAGCCGTACCCTGAGAGGCTCCTACGAGCAGTACTTC.

V gene TRBV2 combines with J gene TRBJ1-2; D call uncertain. Germline V CDR1 and CDR2: SNHLY, FYNNEI. The CDR3 contains 8 residues. The V end was cut by 7 bases, the J end by 14 bases, with 8 bases between. CDR3 in DNA: TGTGCCAGCATTATTTCTACCTTC. This translates into CASIISTF.

The chain joins TRBV5-1 to TRBJ1-1; 9 bases are a match to TRBD1. Trimming at V came to 3 bases and at J to 1 base, leaving 4 bases not matched to a gene. The CDR3 is 15 residues long. Per germline, CDR1 SGHRS and CDR2 YFSETQ. The CDR3 is CASSSDRGSNTEAFF. Written as DNA, the CDR3 is TGCGCCAGCAGCTCGGACAGGGGCTCGAACACTGAAGCTTTCTTT.